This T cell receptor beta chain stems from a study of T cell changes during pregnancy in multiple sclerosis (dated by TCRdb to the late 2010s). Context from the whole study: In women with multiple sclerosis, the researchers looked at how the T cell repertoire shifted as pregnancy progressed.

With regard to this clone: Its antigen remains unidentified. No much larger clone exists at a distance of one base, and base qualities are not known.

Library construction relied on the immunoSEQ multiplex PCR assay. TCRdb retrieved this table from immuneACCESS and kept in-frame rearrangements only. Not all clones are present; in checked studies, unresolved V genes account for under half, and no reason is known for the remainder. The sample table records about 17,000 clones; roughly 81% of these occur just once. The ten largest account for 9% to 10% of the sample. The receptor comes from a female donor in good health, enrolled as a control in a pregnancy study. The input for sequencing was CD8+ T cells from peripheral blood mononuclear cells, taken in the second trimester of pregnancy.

This receptor carries the CDR3 CASSLGGDYTEAFF. DNA sequence: TGTGCCAGCAGCTTGGGGGGGGACTACACTGAAGCTTTCTTT. The rearrangement combines TRBV5-6 with TRBJ1-1, and perhaps TRBD1 as D gene, on 5 matching bases. Counted from cysteine to phenylalanine, this CDR3 has 14 amino acids. The kept DNA is CDR3 alone, 42 bases in frame from the first base. V lost 0 bases and J lost 3 bases; the stretch between them is 9 bases long. Taken from the germline V gene, the CDR1 and CDR2 loops are SGHDT and YYEEEE.